A single sample gave rise to the 8 T cell receptor beta chains below, sequenced in a study of CD8 T cells in Susac syndrome. With random hexamers, reverse transcription was performed on about 0.5 to 1 ug of RNA. TCRdb itself ran the immunoSEQ multiplex PCR reads through MiXCR, one entry per CDR3 protein. The data show roughly 130,000 distinct CDR3 sequences, 85% to 95% seen once. The sequenced material came from CD4+ T cells from PBMCs. All receptors come from a human donor with multiple sclerosis.

The chain employs TRBV12-3 or TRBV12-4 and TRBJ1-2; no clear D. Trimming cost V 5 bases and J 3 bases, with 16 bases left between them. CDR3 length: 15 amino acids. CDR3 nucleotides: TGTGCCAGCAGTGGCCGTCCTAAGGCCGACTATGGCTACACCTTC. This translates into CASSGRPKADYGYTF.

The chain uses TRBV19 and TRBJ1-5, with D hard to call. CDR3 size: 12 residues. CDR1 is LNHDA and CDR2 is SQIVND in the germline V gene (reference sequence). The V gene lost 10 bases and the J gene lost 9 bases, with 16 bases spanning the gap. The chain's CDR3 is CAIGPLPGPQHF. DNA for the CDR3: TGTGCCATCGGGCCTCTCCCCGGGCCCCAGCATTTT. Supplemented by reference TRBV19 and TRBJ1-5, the full variable domain reads DGGITQSPKYLFRKEGQNVTLSCEQNLNHDAMYWYRQDPGQGLRLIYYSQIVNDFQKGDIAEGYSVSREKKESFPLTVTSAQKNPTAFYLCAIGPLPGPQHFGDGTRLSIL.

The rearrangement joins TRBV20-1 to TRBJ2-3, with D hard to call. The germline V gene has CDR1 DFQATT and CDR2 SNEGSKA (reference sequence). V gave up 0 bases and J gave up 6 bases, with 13 bases separating them. There are 14 residues in the CDR3. CDR3 sequence: CSARDSSRVDTQYF. In DNA, the CDR3 is TGCAGTGCTAGAGACTCGTCACGGGTGGATACGCAGTATTTT.

The chain carries TRBV5-6 and TRBJ1-2, with TRBD1 matching 8 bases. After removal of 5 bases from V and 2 bases from J, the junction contained 5 bases not matched to a gene. The CDR3 spans 14 residues. Germline CDR1 and CDR2: SGHDT and YYEEEE. CDR3 loop: CASSNQGANYGYTF. The CDR3 nucleotides are TGTGCCAGCAGTAATCAGGGGGCCAACTATGGCTACACCTTC. Drawing the rest from reference TRBV5-6 and TRBJ1-2, the complete variable domain is DAGVTQSPTHLIKTRGQQVTLRCSPKSGHDTVSWYQQALGQGPQFIFQYYEEEERQRGNFPDRFSGHQFPNYSSELNVNALLLGDSALYLCASSNQGANYGYTFGSGTRLTVV.

The V gene is TRBV5-1, the J gene TRBJ1-1, with D unresolved. Per germline, CDR1 SGHRS and CDR2 YFSETQ. This CDR3 has 13 residues. Trimming stripped 1 base from V and 3 bases from J, with 7 bases between. The CDR3 here is CASSLHGYTEAFF. CDR3 nucleotide sequence: TGCGCCAGCAGCTTGCACGGATACACTGAAGCTTTCTTT.

The chain uses TRBV30 and TRBJ2-3; 8 bases map to TRBD2. The germline V gene has CDR1 GTSNPN and CDR2 SVGIG (reference sequence). Losses at the gene ends were 6 bases for V and 4 bases for J; bases not matched to a gene: 6. The CDR3 spans 13 residues. In DNA, the CDR3 is TGTGCCTGCGGGGGGGCCGGCGCAGATACGCAGTATTTT. Its translation is CACGGAGADTQYF.

The chain employs TRBV25-1 and TRBJ1-5; no clear D. Germline V gene sequence: CDR1 MGHDK, CDR2 SYGVNS. The ends were cut back, 3 bases at V and 0 bases at J, with 3 bases in the middle. The CDR3 loop spans 13 amino acids. CDR3: CASSDASNQPQHF. In DNA, the CDR3 is TGTGCCAGCAGTGACGCTAGCAATCAGCCCCAGCATTTT.

This clonotype has just one count. This chain uses TRBV1 with TRBJ1-2; the table's D call, TRBD1, was not checked against the DNA. TRBV1 is designated a pseudogene. The CDR3 runs to 10 residues. The CDR3 here is CTSQGGGYTF. The CDR3 coding sequence is TGCACCAGCCAGGGCGGGGGCTACACCTTC.